This T cell receptor beta chain is from a study of T cells in narcolepsy. This clone was counted once. Profiling relied on immunoSEQ multiplex PCR, and the TCRdb table lists in-frame clones only, not all of them. The data hold 26,000 or so clones, with around 78% observed a single time. CDR1 and CDR2 (germline): SGHDT, YYEEEE. Trimming stripped 3 bases from V and 5 bases from J, with 17 bases between. The CDR3 is made up of 16 amino acids. The sample consisted of CD45RA- memory CD4+ T cells from PBMCs. The clonotype comes from a human donor with narcolepsy. The rearrangement links TRBV5-6 to TRBJ2-2; the D gene is possibly TRBD1 (6 bases). This CDR3 is CASSSVTGKITGELFF. The CDR3 DNA sequence: TGTGCCAGCAGCTCAGTCACAGGGAAGATTACCGGGGAGCTGTTTTTT.